The 25 T cell receptor beta chains presented below share a single source sample, sequenced in a study of beta chain features in type 1 diabetes. The whole isolated RNA underwent reverse transcription, so sequencing captured expressed TCRB transcripts. Using immunoSEQ multiplex PCR, the repertoire was profiled, and TCRdb retains in-frame clones only, with some absent. The repertoire holds around 280,000 clones, with over 14% as singletons. Antigens for these TCRs are unknown. Findings and caveats of the study: Shortening of TCRB CDR3s, moderate but significant, appeared in all four CD4+ subsets of Type 1 diabetes patients.

The sample was naive CD4+ T cells from blood. The receptors were gathered from a man in his late teens or twenties with type 1 diabetes.

This clone was counted once. This chain joins TRBV27 and TRBJ2-1, with D possibly matching TRBD1 (6 bases). Between the trimmed V and J ends, which lost 2 bases and 3 bases, there was a span of 11 bases. Germline V CDR1 and CDR2: MNHEY, SMNVEV (reference sequence). The length of the CDR3 is 15 residues. CDR3 protein: CASSLDQGFYNEQFF. The CDR3 DNA sequence: TGTGCCAGCAGTTTAGACCAGGGGTTCTACAATGAGCAGTTCTTC.

The chain couples TRBV19 to TRBJ2-3; TRBD1 agrees at 8 bases. The CDR3 loop spans 15 amino acids. CDR1 and CDR2 (germline): LNHDA, SQIVND (reference sequence). V gave up 7 bases and J gave up 0 bases; unmatched junction bases: 6. Here the CDR3 DNA reads TGTGCCAGTACCAGTAGGACAGGGAGCACAGATACGCAGTATTTT. Translating gives CASTSRTGSTDTQYF.

This clone was picked up a small number of times. The DNA of the CDR3 is TGCAGCGTTGAACGACGAGCGGACAATGAGCAGTTCTTC. Translating gives CSVERRADNEQFF. The chain links TRBV29-1 to TRBJ2-1; D is possibly TRBD2 (5 bases). The CDR3 is made up of 13 amino acids. Germline loops: CDR1 SQVTM, CDR2 ANQGSEA. V was pared by 2 bases and J by 5 bases, with 10 bases between.

The chain carries TRBV4-3 and TRBJ2-4, with D perhaps matching TRBD1 (5 bases). V was pared by 1 base and J by 0 bases, with 10 bases between. CDR3 size: 16 residues. The germline CDR1 and CDR2 sequences are LGHNA and YSLEER. Here the CDR3 reads CASSQVGRLAKNIQYF. The CDR3 bases are TGCGCCAGCAGCCAAGTGGGGCGACTAGCCAAAAACATTCAGTACTTC.

The rearrangement links TRBV9 to TRBJ2-1; 10 bases match TRBD2. CDR1 and CDR2 from the germline V gene are SGDLS and YYNGEE. V dropped 4 bases and J dropped 4; count of bases not matched to a gene: 5. The CDR3 contains 15 residues. This CDR3 is CASSPTSGTYNEQFF. In DNA, the CDR3 is TGTGCCAGCAGCCCTACTAGCGGGACTTACAATGAGCAGTTCTTC.

The chain is built from TRBV4-3 and TRBJ1-6; a possible D gene is TRBD1 (6 bases). Germline V CDR1 and CDR2: LGHNA, YSLEER. With 4 bases removed from V and 6 bases from J, the gap between germline ends came to 7 bases. CDR3 length: 13 residues. Here the CDR3 DNA reads TGCGCCAGCAGCCTAGGGGGTAATTCACCCCTCCACTTT. This sequence encodes CASSLGGNSPLHF.

This chain connects TRBV28 to TRBJ1-5, with 9 nucleotides matching TRBD1. Germline assignment: CDR1 MDHEN and CDR2 SYDVKM. V dropped 6 bases and J dropped 2; count of bases not matched to a gene: 5. CDR3 size: 15 residues. The DNA of the CDR3 is TGTGCCAGCAGGCGCCGGGACAGGGGCAATCAGCCCCAGCATTTT. This gives the protein CASRRRDRGNQPQHF.

The genes are TRBV28 and TRBJ2-7; 10 nucleotides line up with TRBD1. Losses at the gene ends were 3 bases for V and 7 bases for J; bases not matched to a gene: 9. The CDR3 is 15 amino acids. Germline assignment: CDR1 MDHEN and CDR2 SYDVKM. CDR3 in DNA: TGTGCCAGCAGTTTGCCGACAGGGGGCCTTTTGGAGCAGTACTTC. It encodes CASSLPTGGLLEQYF.

Points on this clone: In the same sample, other DNA sequences code for this CDR3. The chain has TRBV5-1 and TRBJ2-1; TRBD2 aligns across 9 bases. Germline CDR1 and CDR2: SGHRS and YFSETQ. CDR3 length equals 15 residues. After removal of 0 bases from V and 7 bases from J, the junction contained 5 bases not matched to a gene. CDR3 bases: TGCGCCAGCAGCTTGGGGTTAGCGGGGGCTAATGAGCAGTTCTTC. This encodes CASSLGLAGANEQFF.

This clone showed up just a few times. CDR3 sequence reads: CASSFLRGTGELFF. The CDR3 DNA is TGTGCCAGCAGCTTTTTGCGGGGCACCGGGGAGCTGTTTTTT. The genes are TRBV7-2 and TRBJ2-2, with D perhaps TRBD2 (6 bases). Per germline, CDR1 SGHTA and CDR2 FQGNSA. V lost 3 bases and J 4 bases, leaving 9 bases between the germline ends. There are 14 residues in the CDR3. Full variable domain (rest looked up from reference TRBV7-2 and TRBJ2-2): GAGVSQSPSNKVTEKGKDVELRCDPISGHTALYWYRQSLGQGLEFLIYFQGNSAPDKSGLPSDRFSAERTGGSVSTLTIQRTQQEDSAVYLCASSFLRGTGELFFGEGSRLTVL.

The CDR3 DNA is TGTGCCATCAGTGTACTAGCGGGAAATGAGCAGTTCTTC. This sequence encodes CAISVLAGNEQFF. The V call is TRBV10-3, the J call TRBJ2-1; TRBD2 agrees at 10 bases. V dropped 4 bases and J dropped 7; count of bases not matched to a gene: 1. CDR3 size: 13 residues. Germline lookup yields CDR1 ENHRY and CDR2 SYGVKD.

J is TRBJ2-1 and V is TRBV5-1; 8 bases are a match to TRBD1. V gave up 1 base and J gave up 9 bases; unmatched junction bases: 9. Germline V CDR1 and CDR2: SGHRS, YFSETQ. The CDR3 length is 15 residues. The DNA for the CDR3 is TGCGCCAGCAGCTTGACCGGGACAGGCTTTAGTGAGCAGTTCTTC. It specifies CASSLTGTGFSEQFF. The whole variable domain, filled in from reference TRBV5-1 and TRBJ2-1, reads KAGVTQTPRYLIKTRGQQVTLSCSPISGHRSVSWYQQTPGQGLQFLFEYFSETQRNKGNFPGRFSGRQFSNSRSEMNVSTLELGDSALYLCASSLTGTGFSEQFFGPGTRLTVL.

This clone was counted only a few times. The V gene is TRBV5-1, the J gene TRBJ2-6; D ambiguous. V lost 4 bases to trimming and J lost 0 bases, with 14 bases between them. Germline CDR1 is SGHRS and CDR2 is YFSETQ. This CDR3 comprises 17 residues. The CDR3 reads CASSATVVASGANVLTF. CDR3 bases: TGCGCCAGCAGCGCGACGGTAGTAGCCTCTGGGGCCAACGTCCTGACTTTC.

The rearrangement joins TRBV2 to TRBJ2-4; TRBD1 is a possible D gene (6 bases). V was pared by 5 bases and J by 1 base, with 12 bases between. Germline V gives CDR1 SNHLY, CDR2 FYNNEI. The length of the CDR3 is 15 residues. This CDR3 reads CASSPRQVAKNIQYF. CDR3 nucleotides: TGTGCCAGCAGTCCGCGACAGGTGGCCAAAAACATTCAGTACTTC.

This chain uses TRBV18 with TRBJ2-5, with D possibly matching TRBD2 (5 bases). V gave up 4 bases and J gave up 1 base, with 7 bases separating them. This CDR3 is built from 13 residues. The germline gives CDR1 KGHSH, CDR2 LQKENI. The CDR3 DNA reads TGTGCCAGCTCACAAGCGGTCCAAGAGACCCAGTACTTC. Protein: CASSQAVQETQYF.

This clone was seen a few times. CDR3 nucleotide sequence: TGTGCCAGCAGCTTCCGAAGCGGGGAGCAAGAGACCCAGTACTTC. It is translated as CASSFRSGEQETQYF. The chain joins TRBV11-2 to TRBJ2-5, with 7 bases fitting TRBD2. Per the germline V gene, CDR1 is SGHAT and CDR2 is FQNNGV. This CDR3 contains 15 residues. Trimming took 3 bases from V and 2 from J; bases not matched to a gene: 6.

This clone was seen more than once but under ten times. The J gene is TRBJ2-7, the V gene TRBV6-5; 7 bases agree with TRBD1. The CDR3 has 15 residues. CDR1 and CDR2 (germline): MNHEY, SVGAGI. J lost 2 bases, V lost 4 bases, and 8 bases had no gene match. CDR3 protein: CASSSDRVRAYEQYF. In DNA, the CDR3 is TGTGCCAGCAGTTCCGACAGGGTGAGGGCCTACGAGCAGTACTTC.

The chain has TRBV28 and TRBJ2-7; 7 bases are shared with TRBD2. V was clipped by 6 bases and J by 4 bases; unmatched bases: 12. Germline CDR1 MDHEN, CDR2 SYDVKM. CDR3 length equals 15 residues. The CDR3 DNA sequence: TGTGCCAGCAGCGAGGCGGTCGGGGGGACTTACGAGCAGTACTTC. Translation: CASSEAVGGTYEQYF.

This clone was seen only a few times. V usage is TRBV27 and J usage is TRBJ2-1; 10 nucleotides line up with TRBD1. The CDR3 extends over 20 amino acids. Germline values: CDR1 MNHEY, CDR2 SMNVEV (reference sequence). V was pared by 4 bases and J by 7 bases, with 22 bases of the junction left unmatched. The CDR3 is CASSSPGQGLVRESLNEQFF. The CDR3 nucleotides are TGTGCCAGCAGTTCTCCGGGACAGGGGTTAGTCCGGGAGTCATTGAATGAGCAGTTCTTC.

The chain is built from TRBV27 and TRBJ2-3; D may be TRBD2 (6 bases). In germline, CDR1 is MNHEY, CDR2 SMNVEV (reference sequence). The CDR3 contains 13 residues. Trimming took 5 bases from V and 11 from J, leaving 17 bases between them. The CDR3 DNA follows: TGTGCCAGCAGTCCAAACTTTATAGCGGTGCAGTATTTT. This gives the protein CASSPNFIAVQYF.

J is TRBJ2-7 and V is TRBV25-1, with 8 bases that match TRBD1. The J segment lost 5 bases and the V segment lost 4 bases, leaving 10 bases of the junction unmatched. The CDR3 is 15 residues long. The germline V gene encodes CDR1 MGHDK and CDR2 SYGVNS. The CDR3 is CASSGTADRGHEQYF. The CDR3 coding sequence is TGTGCCAGCAGTGGAACAGCCGACAGGGGTCACGAGCAGTACTTC.

This clone was counted between two and nine times. The V gene is TRBV28, the J gene TRBJ2-7; D might be TRBD2 (5 bases). With 8 bases removed from V and 3 bases from J, the gap between germline ends came to 14 bases. The length of the CDR3 is 13 residues. CDR1 and CDR2 (germline): MDHEN, SYDVKM. CDR3 region: CASARGSHYEQYF. The CDR3 nucleotides are TGTGCCAGCGCGAGAGGGTCACACTACGAGCAGTACTTC.

This chain links TRBV27 with TRBJ1-2, with a weak D call TRBD1 (6 bases). V was cut by 6 bases and J by 3 bases, with 14 bases left in between. From germline, CDR1 is MNHEY and CDR2 SMNVEV (reference sequence). The CDR3 is made up of 14 amino acids. The CDR3, as DNA: TGTGCCAGCAGCTTACTCCCAGGGGACTATGGCTACACCTTC. Encoded protein: CASSLLPGDYGYTF.

The J gene is TRBJ2-7, the V gene TRBV7-2; TRBD2 aligns across 15 bases. This CDR3 comprises 16 residues. The V and J ends lost 1 base and 10 bases, in that order; junction bases with no gene match: 8. The V gene's germline CDR1 is SGHTA and CDR2 FQGNSA. The CDR3 coding sequence is TGTGCCAGCAGCTTAGTAGGTGGACTAGCGGGGGGGCTACAGTACTTC. It encodes CASSLVGGLAGGLQYF. The whole variable domain, filled in from reference TRBV7-2 and TRBJ2-7, reads GAGVSQSPSNKVTEKGKDVELRCDPISGHTALYWYRQSLGQGLEFLIYFQGNSAPDKSGLPSDRFSAERTGGSVSTLTIQRTQQEDSAVYLCASSLVGGLAGGLQYFGPGTRLTVT.

This clone was recorded a few times. The chain joins TRBV5-5 to TRBJ2-3; possible D gene TRBD2, 5 bases. Trimming stripped 4 bases from V and 6 bases from J, with 9 bases between. The CDR3 is 12 amino acids. The germline V gene has CDR1 SGHKS and CDR2 YYEKEE (reference sequence). The CDR3: CASSPWRDTQYF. CDR3 DNA sequence: TGTGCCAGCAGCCCGTGGAGGGATACGCAGTATTTT.